The 9 T cell receptor beta chains given below trace back to one sample, sequenced in a study of cytomegalovirus exposure and HLA in healthy donors. Here immunoSEQ multiplex PCR was the method, and the copy in TCRdb shows in-frame clones only, minus some. This table has approximately 180,000 clones, approximately 86% appearing once. The sequenced material came from PBMCs. Receptors originate from a young man in good health and CMV-seropositive.

The rearrangement joins TRBV6-1 to TRBJ1-5; no clear D gene. Looked up from germline, CDR1 is MNHNS and CDR2 is SASEGT. Trimming removed 8 bases at V and 0 bases at J, with 8 bases between. The CDR3 is 13 amino acids. CDR3 residues: CASRTYSNQPQHF. CDR3 coding DNA: TGTGCCAGCCGTACATATAGCAATCAGCCCCAGCATTTT.

The chain employs TRBV13 and TRBJ2-2; 12 bases map to TRBD2. Germline CDR1 reads PRHDT; CDR2 reads FYEKMQ (reference sequence). The CDR3 is made up of 17 amino acids. With V trimmed by 3 bases and J by 0 bases, 2 bases remained unmatched. The CDR3 region has the DNA TGTGCCAGCAGCTTCGGACTAGCGGGGTCGAACACCGGGGAGCTGTTTTTT. As protein: CASSFGLAGSNTGELFF.

This chain links TRBV28 with TRBJ2-5, with 12 bases fitting TRBD1. The CDR3 has 14 amino acids. The V and J ends lost 6 bases and 6 bases, in that order; junction bases with no gene match: 5. Germline V gene sequence: CDR1 MDHEN, CDR2 SYDVKM. The CDR3 is CASSAWDRGQTQYF. As DNA, the CDR3 is TGTGCCAGCAGCGCCTGGGACAGGGGGCAGACCCAGTACTTC.

This chain uses TRBV28 with TRBJ2-7; D gene ambiguous. Germline-derived CDR1 and CDR2 are MDHEN and SYDVKM. The CDR3 has 11 amino acids. The V end lost 3 bases, the J end lost 5 bases, and 5 bases lay between the germline ends. The CDR3 DNA reads TGTGCCAGCAGTTTTTTAGACGAGCAGTACTTC. The encoded protein is CASSFLDEQYF.

This sequence joins TRBV20-1 and TRBJ1-2; D uncertain. This CDR3 comprises 11 residues. V was pared by 0 bases and J by 6 bases, with 5 bases between. Germline assignment: CDR1 DFQATT and CDR2 SNEGSKA (reference sequence). The CDR3 DNA reads TGCAGTGCTAGAGACGCGGATGGCTACACCTTC. It codes for CSARDADGYTF.

The chain couples TRBV7-2 to TRBJ2-6; perhaps TRBD1 as D (6 bases). Trimming stripped 3 bases from V and 2 bases from J, with 8 bases between. The CDR3 length is 15 residues. Per germline, CDR1 SGHTA and CDR2 FQGNSA. The CDR3: CASSFTGTGANVLTF. The CDR3 DNA reads TGTGCCAGCAGCTTTACAGGGACTGGGGCCAACGTCCTGACTTTC.

The chain has TRBV11-2 and TRBJ1-1; D not certain. CDR3 length equals 14 residues. Germline lookup yields CDR1 SGHAT and CDR2 FQNNGV. V was cut by 5 bases and J by 3 bases, with 13 bases left in between. The CDR3 DNA follows: TGTGCCAGCAGCGTTCGGGGTTTAGACACTGAAGCTTTCTTT. Its protein product is CASSVRGLDTEAFF.

The chain couples TRBV6-5 to TRBJ2-4, with 9 bases fitting TRBD1. Germline CDR1 and CDR2: MNHEY and SVGAGI. V trimming: 6 bases; J trimming: 2 bases; junction bases outside the gene matches: 5. This CDR3 region has 15 residues. The CDR3 is CASSRDRDSKNIQYF. The CDR3 DNA reads TGTGCCAGCAGCCGGGACAGGGATTCCAAAAACATTCAGTACTTC.

This chain links TRBV28 with TRBJ2-7; TRBD2 matches at 10 bases. The CDR3 totals 15 residues. V dropped 5 bases and J dropped 2; count of bases not matched to a gene: 6. Germline CDR1 is MDHEN and CDR2 is SYDVKM. Written as DNA, the CDR3 is TGTGCCAGCAGTCGCTATAGCGGGGGGACCTACGAGCAGTACTTC. This translates into CASSRYSGGTYEQYF.